These 11 T cell receptor beta chains were all obtained from the same sample, sequenced in a study of shared clonotypes between healthy human individuals. TCRdb's table, derived via immunoSEQ multiplex PCR, lists solely in-frame clones and lacks some. The data contain more than 2 million clones, about 95% of them singletons. The naive CD8 fraction comprised CD45RO-negative cells positively selected for CCR7 and excluded terminally differentiated effector memory CD45RA+ cells. The specimen sequenced was naive CD8+ T cells sorted from blood. The receptors were gathered from a man aged 18-30 years in good health.

The chain has TRBV6-5 and TRBJ1-5; D unclear. Trimming pared 5 bases from V and 0 bases from J, leaving 8 bases between. This CDR3 is 14 amino acids long. Germline CDR1 MNHEY, CDR2 SVGAGI. The DNA of the CDR3 is TGTGCCAGCAGTCTAACAGATAGCAATCAGCCCCAGCATTTT. Its protein product is CASSLTDSNQPQHF.

The chain is built from TRBV5-8 and TRBJ1-1, with D unresolved. In germline, CDR1 is SGHTS, CDR2 YDEGEE. The V and J ends lost 2 bases and 7 bases respectively, with 15 bases between them. The CDR3 extends over 14 amino acids. The CDR3, as DNA: TGTGCCAGCAGCTTTGTTGGCCATGAGGGTGAAGCTTTCTTT. Encoded protein: CASSFVGHEGEAFF.

The genes are TRBV29-1 and TRBJ2-1; weak D call: TRBD2 (5 bases). The CDR3 has 10 residues. Germline CDR1 and CDR2: SQVTM and ANQGSEA. V lost 6 bases and J 8 bases, leaving 8 bases between the germline ends. CDR3 amino acids: CSVRGHEQFF. The CDR3 bases are TGCAGCGTCCGAGGGCATGAGCAGTTCTTC.

J is TRBJ2-7 and V is TRBV1; the D call in the table, TRBD2, was not verified against the DNA. TRBV1 is tagged as a pseudogene. The CDR3 runs to 15 residues. The CDR3 spells CTSSPLAGVLYEQYF. The CDR3 DNA is TGCACCAGCAGCCCCCTAGCGGGAGTGCTCTACGAGCAGTACTTC.

The V and J genes are TRBV4-3 and TRBJ2-1; TRBD2 matches at 7 bases. The CDR3 is 15 residues long. The germline V gene has CDR1 LGHNA and CDR2 YSLEER. V lost 0 bases and J lost 9; bases outside the gene matches: 8. The CDR3 here is CASSQDQAGVFEQFF. The CDR3 DNA follows: TGCGCCAGCAGCCAAGATCAGGCGGGAGTTTTTGAGCAGTTCTTC.

Remarks on this clone: At the DNA level, this CDR3 is encoded by other sequences in the same sample as well. The rearrangement joins TRBV7-9 to TRBJ2-1; D not resolved. V lost 2 bases to trimming and J lost 10 bases, with 9 bases between them. Germline CDR1 is SEHNR and CDR2 is FQNEAQ (reference sequence). This CDR3 is built from 12 residues. The CDR3 loop reads CASSLLDGEQFF. CDR3 DNA: TGTGCCAGCAGCTTATTGGACGGGGAGCAGTTCTTC.

The chain joins TRBV4-3 to TRBJ1-2; 9 bases are shared with TRBD1. V lost 4 bases and J lost 6; bases outside the gene matches: 3. CDR1 and CDR2 from the germline V gene are LGHNA and YSLEER. The CDR3 is 13 amino acids. DNA of the CDR3: TGCGCCAGCAGCCCGGGACAGGGCAATGGCTACACCTTC. As protein: CASSPGQGNGYTF.

The chain employs TRBV6-4 and TRBJ2-2, with TRBD1 matching over 8 bases. V lost 0 bases, J lost 5 bases, and 14 bases stayed unmatched. This CDR3 has 19 amino acids. Looked up from germline, CDR1 is MRHNA and CDR2 is SNTAGT. The CDR3 loop reads CASSDSLPGGGRGTGELFF. The CDR3, as DNA: TGTGCCAGCAGTGACTCCCTACCAGGGGGCGGTAGGGGGACCGGGGAGCTGTTTTTT.

The genes are TRBV9 and TRBJ1-6; no clear D. The germline V gene encodes CDR1 SGDLS and CDR2 YYNGEE. V was trimmed by 0 bases and J by 1 base, leaving 14 bases between them. The CDR3 has 18 residues. DNA for the CDR3: TGTGCCAGCAGCGTAGCTAACGATAGTAGGTCCTATAATTCACCCCTCCACTTT. This encodes CASSVANDSRSYNSPLHF.

Note on this clone: Other DNA sequences in the same sample also yield this CDR3. V gene TRBV30 combines with J gene TRBJ2-1; 7 positions match TRBD2. The J segment lost 10 bases and the V segment lost 1 base, leaving 4 bases of the junction unmatched. In germline, CDR1 is GTSNPN, CDR2 SVGIG (reference sequence). The CDR3 extends over 12 amino acids. CDR3 bases: TGTGCCTGGAGTGGCGGAGCGGGGGAGCAGTTCTTC. Translating it yields CAWSGGAGEQFF.

The chain is built from TRBV7-9 and TRBJ1-1; D may be TRBD1 (6 bases). The V end lost 6 bases, the J end lost 0 bases, and 11 bases lay between the germline ends. The CDR3 runs to 14 residues. Germline CDR1 is SEHNR and CDR2 is FQNEAQ (reference sequence). The chain's CDR3 is CASSQGWVNTEAFF. In DNA, the CDR3 is TGTGCCAGCAGTCAGGGGTGGGTGAACACTGAAGCTTTCTTT.